The T cell receptor (beta chain) under discussion was sequenced for a study of T cell repertoires in cytomegalovirus infection. As for the study in general: It was recently identified HLA-C-restricted and well-studied HLA-B-restricted CMV epitopes that the study used. Signatures in public TCR beta sequences pointed to both CMV infection and matching HLA type.

In TCRdb, the reads were re-called with MiXCR into one record per CDR3 protein. Of 680,000 or so distinct CDR3 sequences listed, around a third were seen once; the top ten hold around a sixth. V was clipped by 1 base and J by 5 bases, with 11 bases between them. This CDR3 contains 14 residues. Per the germline V gene, CDR1 is SGHTA and CDR2 is FQGNSA. Of note for this clonotype: Its cognate antigen is unknown.

Broader study findings: The cumulative frequency of public TCR beta families distinguished individuals who carried CMV together with the relevant HLA. Ex vivo, HLA-C-restricted CMV-specific TCR beta clonotypes prevailed over the rest of the response.

This receptor was taken from a human donor in good health (CMV status not recorded). Some clones in this sample may be carry-over from other donors' samples. The source material was cultured PBMCs, sampled from culture after CMV antigen stimulation. The chain is built from TRBV7-2 and TRBJ2-5, with D unresolved. CDR3: CASSLGRPGETQYF. As DNA, the CDR3 is TGTGCCAGCAGCTTAGGCCGGCCCGGGGAGACCCAGTACTTC.